Below are 30 T cell receptor beta chains sequenced from a single sample in a study of cytomegalovirus exposure and HLA in healthy donors. PCR was performed using 60 Vbeta and 13 Jbeta primers. Libraries were prepared by immunoSEQ multiplex PCR; TCRdb keeps only in-frame clonotypes and omits some of them. The sample includes more than 90,000 clones, around 77% of them seen just once. The sample comprised PBMCs. The receptor source for this set is a man aged 25-45 years in good health and CMV-seronegative.

This clone was seen more than once but under ten times. The gene calls are TRBV14 and TRBJ1-1, with D maybe TRBD1 (6 bases). CDR1 and CDR2 from the germline V gene are SGHDN and FVKESK. The CDR3 contains 14 residues. The V end lost 3 bases, the J end lost 3 bases, and 11 bases lay between the germline ends. The CDR3, as DNA: TGTGCCAGCAGCCATATGGACAGAGACACTGAAGCTTTCTTT. Its protein product is CASSHMDRDTEAFF.

Written as DNA, the CDR3 is TGTGCCAGCAGGCTTGCGGGGGGCGAGCAGTACTTC. Its protein product is CASRLAGGEQYF. This chain uses TRBV27 with TRBJ2-7; 8 bases map to TRBD2. Germline V gene lookup returns CDR1 MNHEY and CDR2 SMNVEV (reference sequence). The CDR3 consists of 12 residues. Trimming removed 6 bases from V and 6 bases from J; junction bases left unmatched: 4.

J is TRBJ2-5 and V is TRBV18; D is possibly TRBD2 (5 bases). The CDR3 covers 14 residues. Germline V lookup: CDR1 KGHSH, CDR2 LQKENI. V lost 6 bases and J 1 base, leaving 12 bases between the germline ends. The chain's CDR3 is CASSPGLPQETQYF. DNA of the CDR3: TGTGCCAGCTCGCCCGGACTCCCCCAAGAGACCCAGTACTTC.

A single count supports this clone. The chain links TRBV7-2 to TRBJ1-2, with a weak D call TRBD1 (5 bases). CDR1 and CDR2 from the germline V gene are SGHTA and FQGNSA. The CDR3 contains 15 residues. V gave up 2 bases and J gave up 4 bases, with 14 bases separating them. Here the CDR3 DNA reads TGTGCCAGCAGCTTAATCGTCTCAGGGATCTATGGCTACACCTTC. It yields the protein CASSLIVSGIYGYTF.

The chain couples TRBV7-2 to TRBJ2-7; TRBD2 agrees at 8 bases. CDR3 length: 16 amino acids. V dropped 7 bases and J dropped 7; count of bases not matched to a gene: 18. Germline CDR1 SGHTA, CDR2 FQGNSA. CDR3 DNA: TGTGCCAGCACCTTGACCTCTAACGGGGGGGCGTATGAGCAGTACTTC. Translating gives CASTLTSNGGAYEQYF.

This clone has just one count. This chain uses TRBV14 with TRBJ1-2, with D unclear. CDR1 is SGHDN and CDR2 is FVKESK in the germline V gene. The CDR3 is 15 residues long. Trimming cost V 2 bases and J 2 bases, with 12 bases left between them. The CDR3 region has the DNA TGTGCCAGCAGCCAACATCGACAATACAACTATGGCTACACCTTC. This encodes CASSQHRQYNYGYTF.

This chain joins TRBV2 and TRBJ1-2; possibly TRBD1 for D (5 bases). Per the germline V gene, CDR1 is SNHLY and CDR2 is FYNNEI. There are 12 residues in the CDR3. V lost 3 bases and J 4 bases, leaving 6 bases between the germline ends. The CDR3 protein is CASSEGLYGYTF. For the CDR3, the DNA is TGTGCCAGCAGTGAGGGGCTCTATGGCTACACCTTC.

This sequence joins TRBV7-2 and TRBJ2-1; tentative D call: TRBD2 (5 bases). The CDR3 length is 15 residues. V was cut by 4 bases and J by 4 bases, with 14 bases left in between. Germline V gene data show CDR1 as SGHTA and CDR2 as FQGNSA. The CDR3 DNA is TGTGCCAGCAGCTCGCAGCCGGGAACATACAATGAGCAGTTCTTC. The encoded protein is CASSSQPGTYNEQFF.

This rearrangement joins TRBV6-6 to TRBJ1-3, with 8 bases matching TRBD1. CDR3 length: 16 amino acids. V lost 5 bases and J lost 2; bases outside the gene matches: 8. Germline CDR1 reads MNHNY; CDR2 reads SVGAGI (reference sequence). This chain's CDR3 is CASSPDRGRAGNTIYF. DNA for the CDR3: TGTGCCAGCAGTCCAGACAGGGGAAGGGCTGGAAACACCATATATTTT.

This chain links TRBV7-8 with TRBJ2-2; the D is unclear. Germline CDR1 SGHVS, CDR2 FQNEAQ. The V end was cut by 6 bases, the J end by 0 bases, with 8 bases between. This CDR3 comprises 14 residues. The chain's CDR3 is CASSQSTNTGELFF. The CDR3 coding sequence is TGTGCCAGCAGTCAAAGCACGAACACCGGGGAGCTGTTTTTT.

This chain uses TRBV7-2 with TRBJ1-5; D is unclear. V lost 6 bases, J lost 7 bases, and 10 bases lay in between. The CDR3 runs to 12 residues. Germline lookup yields CDR1 SGHTA and CDR2 FQGNSA. CDR3 sequence reads: CASRNEWQPQHF. The CDR3 region has the DNA TGTGCCAGCAGGAACGAGTGGCAGCCCCAGCATTTT.

The gene calls are TRBV9 and TRBJ2-1, with 10 bases aligning to TRBD2. V dropped 2 bases and J dropped 7; count of bases not matched to a gene: 3. Germline V gene sequence: CDR1 SGDLS, CDR2 YYNGEE. The CDR3 loop spans 14 amino acids. The CDR3 coding sequence is TGTGCCAGCAGCGTTTATAGCGGGGGGAATGAGCAGTTCTTC. Translation: CASSVYSGGNEQFF.

CDR3 DNA: TGCGCCACCAGAATTCCCCACAGGGAGAGGAACTATGGCTACACCTTC. As protein: CATRIPHRERNYGYTF. This chain uses TRBV10-1 with TRBJ1-2; D perhaps matches TRBD1 (6 bases). CDR1 is WNHNN and CDR2 is SYGVQD in the germline V gene (reference sequence). V was shortened by 10 bases and J by 2 bases, with 23 bases between the two germline ends. There are 16 residues in the CDR3.

In its sample, this clone was seen once. This chain joins TRBV27 and TRBJ1-2; TRBD1 matches at 7 bases. The V segment lost 4 bases and the J segment 8 bases; nucleotides outside the gene matches: 7. The germline CDR1 and CDR2 sequences are MNHEY and SMNVEV (reference sequence). The CDR3 consists of 13 residues. CDR3 sequence: CASSSQGGEGYTF. The CDR3 DNA reads TGTGCCAGCAGTTCACAAGGGGGCGAGGGCTACACCTTC.

The CDR3 sequence is CASRPGQGMNTEAFF. The CDR3 DNA sequence: TGTGCCAGCAGACCGGGACAGGGGATGAACACTGAAGCTTTCTTT. The chain is built from TRBV6-1 and TRBJ1-1, with TRBD1 matching over 10 bases. The germline gives CDR1 MNHNS, CDR2 SASEGT. J gave up 0 bases and V 6 bases, and 4 bases lay outside the gene matches. This CDR3 has 15 amino acids.

The CDR3: CASSPRQGAAFF. CDR3 DNA: TGTGCCAGCAGCCCCAGACAGGGTGCAGCTTTCTTT. The V and J genes are TRBV6-5 and TRBJ1-1; TRBD1 aligns across 7 bases. Germline CDR1 MNHEY, CDR2 SVGAGI. With V trimmed by 6 bases and J by 10 bases, 8 bases remained unmatched. This CDR3 comprises 12 residues.

The V call is TRBV5-1, the J call TRBJ2-1; 11 positions match TRBD2. The trim removed 4 bases at V and 4 bases at J, leaving 4 bases unmatched. CDR1 and CDR2 (germline): SGHRS, YFSETQ. CDR3 length: 15 residues. CDR3 sequence (DNA): TGCGCCAGCAGCCTACTAGCGGGGGCATACAATGAGCAGTTCTTC. This encodes CASSLLAGAYNEQFF.

The CDR3 bases are TGTGCCAGCAGCGCCGACAGGGATAGCTACACCTTC. Translation: CASSADRDSYTF. V is TRBV9 and J is TRBJ1-2; 7 positions agree with TRBD1. Germline loops: CDR1 SGDLS, CDR2 YYNGEE. Trimming took 3 bases from V and 9 from J; bases not matched to a gene: 5. The length of the CDR3 is 12 residues.

This rearrangement joins TRBV11-1 to TRBJ1-4, with TRBD1 matching 7 bases. V was pared by 3 bases and J by 5 bases, with 9 bases of the junction left unmatched. The germline CDR1 and CDR2 sequences are SGHAT and FQDESV (reference sequence). This CDR3 is built from 16 residues. In nucleotides, the CDR3 is TGTGCCAGCAGCTTGACTGGGGGACAGCCGAATGAAAAACTGTTTTTT. This translates into CASSLTGGQPNEKLFF.

The V gene is TRBV6-5, the J gene TRBJ2-7; D remains unclear. V lost 5 bases and J lost 12, with 14 bases in between. In germline, CDR1 is MNHEY, CDR2 SVGAGI. This CDR3 has 11 residues. The CDR3 DNA is TGTGCCAGCAGTGACCTCCCTAGGAGGTACTTC. It specifies CASSDLPRRYF.

This clone showed up just once. The chain joins TRBV7-3 to TRBJ2-1; a weak D match, TRBD2 (6 bases). Germline lookup yields CDR1 SGHTA and CDR2 FQGTGA. CDR3 length equals 15 residues. V was cut by 2 bases and J by 1 base, with 9 bases left in between. CDR3 residues: CASSLLAPSYNEQFF. CDR3 bases: TGTGCCAGCAGCTTACTAGCGCCTTCCTACAATGAGCAGTTCTTC.

J is TRBJ1-6 and V is TRBV5-4, with a weak D call TRBD1 (6 bases). Deletions cut 4 bases from V and 5 bases from J, with 13 bases between. The germline V gene has CDR1 SGHNT and CDR2 YYREEE (reference sequence). The CDR3 length is 15 residues. The CDR3, as DNA: TGTGCCAGCAGCACACAGGGCTATAATAATTCACCCCTCCACTTT. It encodes CASSTQGYNNSPLHF.

V and J are TRBV4-3 and TRBJ2-1; a possible D gene is TRBD2 (5 bases). V lost 0 bases and J 5 bases, leaving 17 bases between the germline ends. Germline values: CDR1 LGHNA, CDR2 YSLEER. The CDR3 is made up of 17 amino acids. The CDR3 region is CASSQDRRLYRDNEQFF. In nucleotides, the CDR3 is TGCGCCAGCAGCCAAGATCGGAGGTTGTACCGCGACAATGAGCAGTTCTTC.

V and J are TRBV6-5 and TRBJ1-2, with unresolved D. This CDR3 spans 15 amino acids. V was clipped by 0 bases and J by 4 bases, with 12 bases between them. Germline CDR1 and CDR2: MNHEY and SVGAGI. In DNA form, the CDR3 reads TGTGCCAGCAGTTACTCGTTTGTCAGAAGCTATGGCTACACCTTC. Translated, it gives CASSYSFVRSYGYTF.

Regarding this clone: Different DNA sequences within this sample yield the same CDR3. V gene TRBV19 combines with J gene TRBJ2-3, with 7 positions matching TRBD2. CDR1 and CDR2 from the germline V gene are LNHDA and SQIVND (reference sequence). CDR3 length: 16 residues. V dropped 1 base and J dropped 2; count of bases not matched to a gene: 6. Here the CDR3 DNA reads TGTGCCAGTAGTATAGGGGGGGGGAGGCACACAGATACGCAGTATTTT. Translated: CASSIGGGRHTDTQYF.

This clone was seen more than once but under ten times. The chain has TRBV5-1 and TRBJ2-1, with D perhaps TRBD2 (7 bases). The CDR3 is made up of 14 amino acids. Germline values: CDR1 SGHRS, CDR2 YFSETQ. Deletions cut 1 base from V and 7 bases from J, with 12 bases between. CDR3 coding DNA: TGCGCCAGCAGCTTGAAGGGAGGGGGGAATGAGCAGTTCTTC. Amino acid sequence: CASSLKGGGNEQFF. The complete variable domain, with remaining parts taken from reference TRBV5-1 and TRBJ2-1, reads KAGVTQTPRYLIKTRGQQVTLSCSPISGHRSVSWYQQTPGQGLQFLFEYFSETQRNKGNFPGRFSGRQFSNSRSEMNVSTLELGDSALYLCASSLKGGGNEQFFGPGTRLTVL.

This clone was seen a handful of times. V usage is TRBV10-3 and J usage is TRBJ1-6; 9 bases map to TRBD1. Germline V lookup: CDR1 ENHRY, CDR2 SYGVKD. CDR3 length: 14 residues. Germline trimming cut 9 bases from V and 6 bases from J; bases unmatched to any gene: 6. The CDR3 region has the DNA TGTGCCATTCAGACAGGGGGACCTAATTCACCCCTCCACTTT. Amino acids: CAIQTGGPNSPLHF.

The V call is TRBV10-3, the J call TRBJ2-2; 7 bases align to TRBD1. The junction had 7 bases not matched to a gene; V was cut back by 8 bases and J by 4 bases. In germline, CDR1 is ENHRY, CDR2 SYGVKD. The CDR3 runs 14 residues. CDR3 sequence reads: CAISWGQSTGELFF. DNA of the CDR3: TGTGCCATCTCCTGGGGACAGAGCACCGGGGAGCTGTTTTTT.

This clone has only one observation. The CDR3 sequence: CSVEDLGGAGYGYTF. DNA for the CDR3: TGCAGCGTTGAAGATTTAGGGGGCGCGGGCTATGGCTACACCTTC. V is TRBV29-1 and J is TRBJ1-2; TRBD1 matches 7 bases. The junction had 8 bases not matched to a gene; V was cut back by 0 bases and J by 4 bases. The V gene's germline CDR1 is SQVTM and CDR2 ANQGSEA. The CDR3 extends over 15 amino acids.

The rearrangement uses TRBV7-2 and TRBJ2-3; 10 bases agree with TRBD2. This CDR3 comprises 17 residues. V shed 1 base, J shed 4 bases, and the junction held 8 bases outside the gene matches. CDR1 is SGHTA, CDR2 FQGNSA, per germline. The CDR3 sequence is CASSLEAGGPRADTQYF. DNA for the CDR3: TGTGCCAGCAGCTTAGAAGCGGGGGGGCCGCGCGCAGATACGCAGTATTTT.